Listed below are T cell receptor beta chains from one sample, sequenced in a study of T cells after yellow fever vaccination. TCRdb re-derived calls from the 5' RACE reads in MiXCR, one entry per CDR3 protein. The data contain about 180,000 distinct CDR3 sequences, approximately 6.2% of them seen just once; the ten biggest clones take up roughly 3%. This specimen was CD4+ T cells sorted from PBMCs, taken on the day of the first yellow fever vaccination. Receptors originate from a man aged 18 to 30 who received the YFV17D yellow fever vaccine. CDR3s include the opening cysteine and the closing phenylalanine or tryptophan. Fields, in order: J gene, clone size, V gene, D gene, CDR3 DNA, CDR3 protein. D genes are given only for firm matches. Clone size is stated in some rows and not others, as once, few, many or a class when expanded.

J: TRBJ2-3
size: -
V: TRBV5-1
D: -
DNA: TGCGCCAGCAGCTTGTTTGAGGGAAGAGATACGCAGTATTTT
CDR3: CASSLFEGRDTQYF

J: TRBJ1-1
size: -
V: TRBV27
D: -
DNA: TGTGCCAGCAGTTTGGGCAGCGCATCGAACACTGAAGCTTTCTTT
CDR3: CASSLGSASNTEAFF

J: TRBJ1-1
size: -
V: TRBV20-1
D: TRBD1
DNA: TGCAGTGCGACAGGACAGGGGGCGAGGACTGAAGCTTTCTTT
CDR3: CSATGQGARTEAFF

J: TRBJ2-3
size: -
V: TRBV18
D: -
DNA: TGTGCCAGCTCACCACCGGGTGCGACGCAGTATTTT
CDR3: CASSPPGATQYF

J: TRBJ2-3
size: many
V: TRBV2
D: -
DNA: TGTGCCAGCAGTGAAAGTCGGCCAGCTAGCACAGATACGCAGTATTTT
CDR3: CASSESRPASTDTQYF

J: TRBJ1-2
size: few
V: TRBV5-1
D: TRBD1
DNA: TGCGCCAGCAGCAAGGACAGGGATGGCTACACCTTC
CDR3: CASSKDRDGYTF

J: TRBJ2-2
size: many
V: TRBV2
D: -
DNA: TGTGCCAGCAAGAGAGGGCTCAACACCGGGGAGCTGTTTTTT
CDR3: CASKRGLNTGELFF

J: TRBJ2-3
size: few
V: TRBV7-2
D: -
DNA: TGTGCCAGCAGCTCCGCCGGCGGGGCCGGGACAGATACGCAGTATTTT
CDR3: CASSSAGGAGTDTQYF

J: TRBJ1-2
size: few
V: TRBV6-2/TRBV6-3
D: -
DNA: TGTGCCAGCAGTTCCCCCGGACAGAATTTGGACTATGGCTACACCTTC
CDR3: CASSSPGQNLDYGYTF

J: TRBJ1-5
size: few
V: TRBV29-1
D: -
DNA: TGCAGCGTTCGTACAGGGCCAGACCAGCCCCAGCATTTT
CDR3: CSVRTGPDQPQHF

J: TRBJ2-3
size: few
V: TRBV7-3
D: TRBD2
DNA: TGTGCCAGCAGCTCCGGGGGGTTAGCTGATACGCAGTATTTT
CDR3: CASSSGGLADTQYF

J: TRBJ2-3
size: few
V: TRBV3-1
D: -
DNA: TGTGCCAGCAGCCACAGGGCGTCATCTAGCACAGATACGCAGTATTTT
CDR3: CASSHRASSSTDTQYF

J: TRBJ2-2
size: -
V: TRBV9
D: -
DNA: TGTGCCAGCACCAAGGGGGGGAGCACCCGGGAGCTGTTTTTT
CDR3: CASTKGGSTRELFF

J: TRBJ1-2
size: -
V: TRBV9
D: -
DNA: TGTGCCAGCAGCGAAATGGGGCACTATGGCTACACCTTC
CDR3: CASSEMGHYGYTF

J: TRBJ2-3
size: many
V: TRBV2
D: -
DNA: TGTGCCACCTCCCCCGCCTGGCGGGACTCAGATACGCAGTATTTT
CDR3: CATSPAWRDSDTQYF

J: TRBJ1-6
size: -
V: TRBV9
D: TRBD1
DNA: TGTGCCAGCAGCGGATCGGGACAGGGCCCGGGCTCCTATAATTCACCCCTCCACTTT
CDR3: CASSGSGQGPGSYNSPLHF

J: TRBJ1-1
size: -
V: TRBV12-3/TRBV12-4
D: -
DNA: TGTGCCAGCAGTTTTAGGGGGGGGGGCACTGAAGCTTTCTTT
CDR3: CASSFRGGGTEAFF

J: TRBJ2-3
size: -
V: TRBV6-2/TRBV6-3
D: -
DNA: TGTGCCAGCAGTTACTTTCTCCGGGAAGCCCCCTCTAAAGATACGCAGTATTTT
CDR3: CASSYFLREAPSKDTQYF

J: TRBJ2-5
size: few
V: TRBV19
D: -
DNA: TGTGCCAGTGGCGGCAGGCGACAAGAGACCCAGTACTTC
CDR3: CASGGRRQETQYF

J: TRBJ2-5
size: many
V: TRBV5-5
D: -
DNA: TGTGCCAGCAGCCCTCCCCCCGACGGAGTAGAGACCCAGTACTTC
CDR3: CASSPPPDGVETQYF

J: TRBJ2-5
size: few
V: TRBV20-1
D: -
DNA: TGCAGTGCAAGGGGGGGCCAGACCCAGTACTTC
CDR3: CSARGGQTQYF

J: TRBJ2-3
size: -
V: TRBV4-1
D: -
DNA: TGTGCCAGCGGCTCGCGGCTCCTCTGGCTGGTAAGCACAGATACGCAGTATTTT
CDR3: CASGSRLLWLVSTDTQYF

J: TRBJ1-5
size: -
V: TRBV10-3
D: -
DNA: TGTGCCTCCGCCAGGGAAAGCAAGCAGCCCCAGCATTTT
CDR3: CASARESKQPQHF

J: TRBJ1-3
size: few
V: TRBV5-1
D: -
DNA: TGCGCCAGCAGCCCGGCATGGTTCTCTGGAAACACCATATATTTT
CDR3: CASSPAWFSGNTIYF

J: TRBJ1-1
size: -
V: TRBV20-1
D: -
DNA: TGCAGTGCTAGAGCGGCAGGGCAAGGAGCTTTCTTT
CDR3: CSARAAGQGAFF

J: TRBJ2-1
size: many
V: TRBV29-1
D: TRBD2
DNA: TGCAGCGTTGTTATTGGACTAGCGGGGTCTGAGCAGTTCTTC
CDR3: CSVVIGLAGSEQFF

J: TRBJ2-2
size: many
V: TRBV28
D: -
DNA: TGTGCCAGCCTTACAGGGTCGGCAAACACCGGGGAGCTGTTTTTT
CDR3: CASLTGSANTGELFF

J: TRBJ2-5
size: few
V: TRBV6-1
D: TRBD1
DNA: TGTGCCAGCAGGGAAGTAGACAGGGGGCGGCTGGAGACCCAGTACTTC
CDR3: CASREVDRGRLETQYF